These 17 T cell receptor beta chains originate from one sample sequenced in a study of T cell repertoires in cytomegalovirus infection. Their antigens remain unidentified. TCRdb reanalysed the reads using MiXCR and keeps one entry per CDR3 protein. The repertoire holds 95,000 to 120,000 distinct CDR3 sequences, over 30% seen once, with less than 45% in the top ten. The sequenced sample was CD8+ T cells from cultured PBMCs, obtained from culture after CMV antigen stimulation. Every receptor here comes from a human donor in good health (CMV status not recorded). Some clones in this sample may be carry-over from other donors' samples.

The rearrangement joins TRBV27 to TRBJ1-1; 7 bases line up with TRBD1. V was pared by 2 bases and J by 4 bases, with 10 bases of the junction left unmatched. Germline-derived CDR1 and CDR2 are MNHEY and SMNVEV (reference sequence). This CDR3 comprises 16 residues. The CDR3: CASSLDRQGLGTEAFF. CDR3 bases: TGTGCCAGCAGTTTAGACCGACAGGGATTGGGCACTGAAGCTTTCTTT.

This clonotype was seen a few times. The chain combines TRBV6-5 with TRBJ2-5, with 9 bases identical to TRBD1. CDR3 length: 19 amino acids. The trim removed 0 bases at V and 2 bases at J, leaving 13 bases unmatched. Germline V lookup: CDR1 MNHEY, CDR2 SVGAGI. The CDR3: CASSYSNTGGAGLQETQYF. Here the CDR3 DNA reads TGTGCCAGCAGTTACTCGAACACAGGGGGCGCGGGACTGCAAGAGACCCAGTACTTC.

Comment on this clonotype: An end of the junction does not agree with germline; a read error may underlie this. CDR3 sequence reads: CASMLVSGDRTEYF. DNA for the CDR3: TGTGCCAGCATGCTTGTGTCGGGCGATCGTACGGAGTATTTT. The chain combines TRBV6-5 with TRBJ2-3, with D unresolved. Germline V gene data show CDR1 as MNHEY and CDR2 as SVGAGI. The CDR3 sequence is 14 residues long.

This chain links TRBV6-2 or TRBV6-3 with TRBJ1-1; a possible D gene is TRBD1 (6 bases). Germline CDR1 and CDR2: MNHEY and SVGEGT. The CDR3 sequence is 14 residues long. V dropped 1 base and J dropped 6 bases, with 12 bases sitting between them. The CDR3 here is CASSYYGGQAEAFF. The CDR3 DNA reads TGTGCCAGCAGTTACTATGGGGGGCAGGCTGAAGCTTTCTTT.

This clonotype was counted ten times or more. The chain employs TRBV5-6 and TRBJ1-2; TRBD1 agrees at 8 bases. Germline V CDR1 and CDR2: SGHDT, YYEEEE. The CDR3 is 13 amino acids. V lost 4 bases, J lost 2 bases, and 1 base stayed unmatched. The CDR3: CASSRDRNYGYTF. CDR3 bases: TGTGCCAGCAGCCGGGACAGGAACTATGGCTACACCTTC.

This clonotype occurred a few times. The chain has TRBV29-1 and TRBJ2-3; a weak D match, TRBD2 (6 bases). V dropped 7 bases and J dropped 3 bases, with 17 bases sitting between them. Germline CDR1 is SQVTM and CDR2 is ANQGSEA. CDR3 length: 14 residues. The CDR3 reads CSAAGTDGTDTQYF. The DNA of the CDR3 is TGCAGCGCGGCCGGGACTGATGGGACAGATACGCAGTATTTT.

The gene calls are TRBV20-1 and TRBJ2-7; unclear D gene. CDR3 length: 14 amino acids. V was pared by 6 bases and J by 0 bases, with 15 bases between. The V gene's germline CDR1 is DFQATT and CDR2 SNEGSKA (reference sequence). The CDR3 protein is CSARPSRSSYEQYF. CDR3 coding DNA: TGCAGTGCCAGGCCGAGTAGAAGCTCCTACGAGCAGTACTTC.

The rearrangement uses TRBV7-9 and TRBJ1-1; D unclear. V was trimmed by 5 bases and J by 0 bases, leaving 13 bases between them. The CDR3 totals 15 residues. Germline loops: CDR1 SEHNR, CDR2 FQNEAQ (reference sequence). The chain's CDR3 is CASSPTATMNTEAFF. The CDR3 coding sequence is TGTGCCAGCAGCCCCACTGCGACAATGAACACTGAAGCTTTCTTT.

This clonotype was detected many times. This chain joins TRBV7-8 and TRBJ2-7; tentatively, D is TRBD1 (5 bases). CDR3 length equals 15 residues. V dropped 1 base and J dropped 0 bases, with 10 bases sitting between them. Per germline, CDR1 SGHVS and CDR2 FQNEAQ. In DNA form, the CDR3 reads TGTGCCAGCAGCTTAGATACAGGAAGCTCCTACGAGCAGTACTTC. Its protein product is CASSLDTGSSYEQYF.

There are many counts of this clonotype. The chain has TRBV25-1 and TRBJ1-4; a weak D match, TRBD1 (5 bases). Germline CDR1 reads MGHDK; CDR2 reads SYGVNS. The CDR3 is 17 amino acids. V lost 4 bases, J lost 8 bases, and 23 bases lay in between. CDR3 DNA: TGTGCCAGCAGTGGGGGAGGGGCTACGCCCCAAGGAGAAAAACTGTTTTTT. Encoded protein: CASSGGGATPQGEKLFF. Looking up the rest from reference TRBV25-1 and TRBJ1-4 gives the full variable domain: EADIYQTPRYLVIGTGKKITLECSQTMGHDKMYWYQQDPGMELHLIHYSYGVNSTEKGDLSSESTVSRIRTEHFPLTLESARPSHTSQYLCASSGGGATPQGEKLFFGSGTQLSVL.

The chain joins TRBV7-9 to TRBJ2-1; D is undetermined. Trimming took off 2 bases at V and 7 bases at J, with 6 bases between the two ends. The CDR3 length is 12 residues. Germline CDR1 is SEHNR and CDR2 is FQNEAQ (reference sequence). CDR3 residues: CASSLRGNEQFF. Written as DNA, the CDR3 is TGTGCCAGCAGCTTACGTGGTAATGAGCAGTTCTTC.

The chain's CDR3 is CSARDRHNQPQHF. The CDR3 region has the DNA TGCAGTGCCCGGGACAGACACAATCAGCCCCAGCATTTT. The chain has TRBV20-1 and TRBJ1-5, with 7 bases that match TRBD1. There are 13 residues in the CDR3. Trimming took 6 bases from V and 3 from J; bases not matched to a gene: 5. Germline CDR1 DFQATT, CDR2 SNEGSKA (reference sequence).

Only a few counts were recorded for this clonotype. The V and J genes are TRBV12-3 or TRBV12-4 and TRBJ2-7; TRBD1 agrees at 7 bases. V shed 3 bases and J 4 bases; nucleotides not matched to a gene: 6. The CDR3 covers 14 residues. The DNA for the CDR3 is TGTGCCAGCAGTTTTGTACAGGGGATTTACGAGCAGTACTTC. Translating gives CASSFVQGIYEQYF.

The rearrangement joins TRBV7-9 to TRBJ2-6; no firm D call. The CDR3 runs 17 residues. Deletions cut 5 bases from V and 1 base from J, with 15 bases between. CDR1 SEHNR and CDR2 FQNEAQ come from the germline V gene (reference sequence). CDR3 in DNA: TGTGCCAGCAGCCCCCCCCACGGCAGGTCTGGGGCCAACGTCCTGACTTTC. It encodes CASSPPHGRSGANVLTF.

V usage is TRBV7-9 and J usage is TRBJ1-5; D unresolved. This CDR3 is 15 amino acids long. Germline CDR1 is SEHNR and CDR2 is FQNEAQ (reference sequence). Trimming stripped 1 base from V and 0 bases from J, with 7 bases between. Written as DNA, the CDR3 is TGTGCCAGCAGCTTAGGACTGTATAGCAATCAGCCCCAGCATTTT. It translates to CASSLGLYSNQPQHF.

This clonotype was picked up a small number of times. The genes are TRBV19 and TRBJ1-5; 8 bases are a match to TRBD1. Germline assignment: CDR1 LNHDA and CDR2 SQIVND (reference sequence). The CDR3 runs to 17 residues. Unmatched junction bases numbered 15, after V lost 7 bases and J lost 4 bases. CDR3 sequence: CASTDWTGKVWNQPQHF. In DNA form, the CDR3 reads TGTGCCAGTACCGATTGGACAGGGAAGGTTTGGAATCAGCCCCAGCATTTT.

The chain couples TRBV4-1 to TRBJ2-2; the D gene is possibly TRBD1 (5 bases). This CDR3 has 13 amino acids. Germline-derived CDR1 and CDR2 are MGHRA and YSYEKL. Trimming removed 1 base at V and 13 bases at J, with 13 bases between. The CDR3 sequence: CASSQANSRGLFF. The CDR3 DNA is TGCGCCAGCAGCCAAGCCAATTCTAGGGGGCTGTTTTTT.